This TCR beta chain was documented in a study of post-analysis software for immune sequencing data. In the study overall: Some patients lacked subtype; others had relapsing-remitting, secondary progressive or progressive-relapsing disease.

V was pared by 6 bases and J by 3 bases, with 13 bases between. CDR1 is DFQATT and CDR2 is SNEGSKA in the germline V gene (reference sequence). The CDR3 is 13 residues long. This clonotype was counted a few times. What it binds is not known. TCR beta cDNA libraries included unique molecular identifiers. With roughly 1 to 11 million T cells as the source, 500,000 to 650,000 cDNA molecules resulted. TCRdb itself ran the PCR reads through MiXCR, one entry per CDR3 protein. The table has roughly 670,000 distinct CDR3 sequences, approximately 59% seen once. Study-wide results and limits: Those samples that were prepared in the same batch co-clustered strongly by F measure. Controls showed significantly higher normalized Chao1 diversity than did multiple sclerosis patients. Included in a set of four or five TRBV segments more frequent in patients than controls were TRBV5-6, TRBV5-1 and TRBV20-1.

The clonotype was recovered from a girl aged 2-15 years with multiple sclerosis. The genes are TRBV20-1 and TRBJ2-3; perhaps TRBD2 as D (6 bases). Sequences were obtained from blood. The CDR3 loop reads CSAMGEETDTQYF. CDR3 coding DNA: TGCAGTGCAATGGGGGAGGAGACAGATACGCAGTATTTT.